These 21 T cell receptor beta chains originate from one sample sequenced in a study of identical twins. TCRdb itself ran the 5' RACE reads through MiXCR, one entry per CDR3 protein. The sample lists approximately 500,000 distinct CDR3 sequences, approximately 24% occurring once. The same sample was also used in a study of T cells expressing NK-cell markers.

The sequenced sample consisted of CD4+ T cells sorted from blood. These receptors were collected from a woman aged 18-35 years in good health.

J is TRBJ1-1 and V is TRBV15; D might be TRBD1 (5 bases). Trimming shortened V by 3 bases and J by 2 bases, and 13 bases separated the two germline ends. CDR3 length: 15 residues. CDR1 and CDR2 (germline): LNHNV, YYDKDF (reference sequence). CDR3 sequence: CATSRDTDLNTEAFF. The CDR3 region has the DNA TGTGCCACCAGCAGGGACACAGACCTAAACACTGAAGCTTTCTTT. The whole variable domain, filled in from reference TRBV15 and TRBJ1-1, reads DAMVIQNPRYQVTQFGKPVTLSCSQTLNHNVMYWYQQKSSQAPKLLFHYYDKDFNNEADTPDNFQSRRPNTSFCFLDIRSPGLGDTAMYLCATSRDTDLNTEAFFGQGTRLTVV.

This clonotype was counted a few times. The chain links TRBV12-3 or TRBV12-4 to TRBJ1-6, with D perhaps TRBD1 (6 bases). The CDR3 covers 14 residues. The V and J ends lost 8 bases and 7 bases respectively, with 15 bases between them. CDR3: CASVQGWLNSPLHF. The DNA for the CDR3 is TGTGCCAGCGTTCAGGGGTGGTTAAATTCACCCCTCCACTTT.

The V gene is TRBV7-3, the J gene TRBJ2-5; D is ambiguous. The CDR3 spans 12 residues. V lost 5 bases to trimming and J lost 6 bases, with 10 bases between them. Germline loops: CDR1 SGHTA, CDR2 FQGTGA. The CDR3 DNA reads TGTGCCAGCAGCCGCCTTCCCAAGACCCAGTACTTC. Protein sequence: CASSRLPKTQYF.

V is TRBV9 and J is TRBJ2-1; D possibly corresponds to TRBD2 (6 bases). V gave up 0 bases and J gave up 0 bases, with 10 bases separating them. The CDR3 runs to 16 residues. Germline V gene sequence: CDR1 SGDLS, CDR2 YYNGEE. DNA for the CDR3: TGTGCCAGCAGCGTAGATCGGGGGAACTCCTACAATGAGCAGTTCTTC. Protein: CASSVDRGNSYNEQFF.

This clonotype has more than one count but fewer than ten. The CDR3 bases are TGTGCCAGCAGCAGAACCGGGACAGGGGGCGACCAGCCCCAGCATTTT. Amino acid sequence: CASSRTGTGGDQPQHF. The J gene is TRBJ1-5, the V gene TRBV7-2, with 12 bases that match TRBD1. Germline-derived CDR1 and CDR2 are SGHTA and FQGNSA. The CDR3 spans 16 residues. After removal of 5 bases from V and 7 bases from J, the junction contained 9 bases not matched to a gene.

V usage is TRBV5-6 and J usage is TRBJ2-2; TRBD2 agrees at 10 bases. V dropped 4 bases and J dropped 0; count of bases not matched to a gene: 6. The CDR3 totals 17 residues. The V gene's germline CDR1 is SGHDT and CDR2 YYEEEE. The CDR3, as DNA: TGTGCCAGCAGCACCATACTAGCGGGACCGAACACCGGGGAGCTGTTTTTT. Translating gives CASSTILAGPNTGELFF.

This clonotype was seen at least ten times. The rearrangement uses TRBV10-3 and TRBJ1-6; tentatively, D is TRBD1 (5 bases). This CDR3 contains 15 residues. V was clipped by 10 bases and J by 5 bases, with 18 bases between them. Germline values: CDR1 ENHRY, CDR2 SYGVKD. CDR3 sequence (DNA): TGTGCCACCCGGTGGGGCTCTCAAGATAATTCACCCCTCCACTTT. It encodes CATRWGSQDNSPLHF.

The rearrangement joins TRBV18 to TRBJ2-1; 11 bases are a match to TRBD2. The CDR3 loop spans 17 amino acids. J was trimmed by 0 bases and V by 3 bases; bases with no gene match: 4. Germline lookup yields CDR1 KGHSH and CDR2 LQKENI. In DNA, the CDR3 is TGTGCCAGCTCACCGGGACTAGCGGAGATCTCCTACAATGAGCAGTTCTTC. Translating it yields CASSPGLAEISYNEQFF.

This clonotype was recorded a few times. The rearrangement joins TRBV20-1 to TRBJ1-2; TRBD1 is a possible D gene (6 bases). This CDR3 is built from 17 residues. Trimming cost V 0 bases and J 4 bases, with 21 bases left between them. Germline V gives CDR1 DFQATT, CDR2 SNEGSKA (reference sequence). As DNA, the CDR3 is TGCAGTGCTAGAGATACTTCCGCGGGGGGCCCACTCTATGGCTACACCTTC. As protein: CSARDTSAGGPLYGYTF.

The V and J genes are TRBV5-1 and TRBJ2-6; D gene unclear. The ends were cut back, 3 bases at V and 0 bases at J, with 10 bases in the middle. Germline V gives CDR1 SGHRS, CDR2 YFSETQ. There are 16 residues in the CDR3. The CDR3 sequence: CASSYGGVSGANVLTF. The CDR3 DNA reads as TGCGCCAGCAGCTACGGTGGGGTCTCTGGGGCCAACGTCCTGACTTTC.

This chain joins TRBV6-1 and TRBJ2-3; D gene uncertain. V was cut by 11 bases and J by 2 bases, with 11 bases left in between. Germline V gives CDR1 MNHNS, CDR2 SASEGT. The CDR3 runs 12 residues. The CDR3 nucleotides read TGTGCCTCTGCGGCCTCCACAGATACGCAGTATTTT. Translated: CASAASTDTQYF.

This clonotype turned up a few times. This chain links TRBV6-5 with TRBJ2-7; possibly TRBD2 for D (5 bases). Trimming stripped 6 bases from V and 5 bases from J, with 11 bases between. This CDR3 comprises 12 residues. Per the germline V gene, CDR1 is MNHEY and CDR2 is SVGAGI. For the CDR3, the DNA is TGTGCCAGCAGCCGGAGGAACGACGAGCAGTACTTC. Protein: CASSRRNDEQYF.

This clonotype was detected only a few times. The CDR3 DNA follows: TGCGCCAGCAGCATCGGGACCCCCAATGAGCAGTTCTTC. It yields the protein CASSIGTPNEQFF. J is TRBJ2-1 and V is TRBV5-1, with D tentatively TRBD1 or TRBD2 (5 bases each). CDR1 SGHRS and CDR2 YFSETQ come from the germline V gene. The CDR3 runs to 13 residues. Trimming took 4 bases from V and 6 from J, leaving 11 bases between them. The variable domain in full, with the rest retrieved from reference TRBV5-1 and TRBJ2-1, is KAGVTQTPRYLIKTRGQQVTLSCSPISGHRSVSWYQQTPGQGLQFLFEYFSETQRNKGNFPGRFSGRQFSNSRSEMNVSTLELGDSALYLCASSIGTPNEQFFGPGTRLTVL.

This clonotype was seen only a few times. The rearrangement uses TRBV19 and TRBJ2-1; 9 bases align to TRBD1. The trim removed 8 bases at V and 4 bases at J, leaving 6 bases unmatched. Per the germline V gene, CDR1 is LNHDA and CDR2 is SQIVND (reference sequence). There are 14 residues in the CDR3. CDR3 amino acids: CASSDRGGYNEQFF. In nucleotides, the CDR3 is TGTGCCAGTTCCGACAGGGGGGGGTACAATGAGCAGTTCTTC.

This sequence joins TRBV30 and TRBJ1-1; D perhaps matches TRBD1 (6 bases). From germline, CDR1 is GTSNPN and CDR2 SVGIG (reference sequence). The V end was cut by 3 bases, the J end by 8 bases, with 10 bases between. The CDR3 extends over 11 amino acids. DNA of the CDR3: TGTGCCTGGAGCCAAGACAGGGAAGCTTTCTTT. Residues: CAWSQDREAFF.

The chain carries TRBV3-1 and TRBJ2-2; D is ambiguous. The V gene lost 1 base and the J gene lost 8 bases, with 11 bases spanning the gap. The germline gives CDR1 LGHDT, CDR2 YNNKEL (reference sequence). The CDR3 covers 14 residues. The DNA for the CDR3 is TGTGCCAGCAGCCAAGTTCTCAACCGGGGGGAGCTGTTTTTT. It codes for CASSQVLNRGELFF.

In DNA, the CDR3 is TGCGCCAGCAGTGACAGTTACTACGAGCAGTACTTC. Protein: CASSDSYYEQYF. This chain uses TRBV10-1 with TRBJ2-7; D not resolved. The CDR3 consists of 12 residues. V dropped 3 bases and J dropped 3 bases, with 6 bases sitting between them. Germline V gene lookup returns CDR1 WNHNN and CDR2 SYGVQD (reference sequence).

In its sample, this clonotype was seen a few times. The genes are TRBV3-1 and TRBJ2-7; no clear D. Germline V gene data show CDR1 as LGHDT and CDR2 as YNNKEL (reference sequence). The CDR3 totals 16 residues. The V gene lost 2 bases and the J gene lost 2 bases, with 16 bases spanning the gap. The CDR3 loop is CASSQRVRNPPYEQYF. CDR3 sequence (DNA): TGTGCCAGCAGCCAAAGGGTAAGGAATCCCCCCTACGAGCAGTACTTC.

The V call is TRBV5-1, the J call TRBJ1-2, with D tentatively TRBD1 (6 bases). Per the germline V gene, CDR1 is SGHRS and CDR2 is YFSETQ. The CDR3 runs 15 residues. Trimming removed 0 bases from V and 4 bases from J, with 13 bases in between. The CDR3 protein is CASSLGGDIGYGYTF. CDR3 nucleotides: TGCGCCAGCAGCTTGGGAGGGGACATCGGCTATGGCTACACCTTC.

The J gene is TRBJ2-5, the V gene TRBV20-1; TRBD1 is a possible D gene (6 bases). Trimming removed 3 bases at V and 7 bases at J, with 15 bases between. There are 13 residues in the CDR3. Per germline, CDR1 DFQATT and CDR2 SNEGSKA (reference sequence). The CDR3 is CSARGARLGTQYF. CDR3 coding DNA: TGCAGTGCTAGGGGGGCCAGGCTAGGGACCCAGTACTTC.

The J gene is TRBJ2-1, the V gene TRBV29-1; 9 bases are a match to TRBD2. V shed 3 bases, J shed 7 bases, and the junction held 13 bases outside the gene matches. Germline V lookup: CDR1 SQVTM, CDR2 ANQGSEA. CDR3 length: 16 residues. CDR3 in amino acids: CSVDRQGLAGRNEQFF. In DNA form, the CDR3 reads TGCAGCGTTGACCGGCAAGGGCTAGCGGGACGAAATGAGCAGTTCTTC.